This entry describes one T cell receptor (beta chain). This entry comes from a study of patients and donors after allogeneic stem cell transplantation. TCRdb re-called the RT-PCR reads through MiXCR, storing one row per CDR3 protein. The sample includes about 24,000 distinct CDR3 sequences, approximately 43% seen only once; the top ten take 78%. The TCR was taken from a human donor who was either an allogeneic HSCT recipient or a stem cell or donor lymphocyte infusion donor (not recorded which). It is not recorded whose cells these are; they may come from a transplant donor. Sequencing was done on a sample of blood, either unsorted or a sorted T cell fraction (not recorded which).

For the CDR3, the DNA is TGTGCCAGCAGGGGAAATTCACCCCTCCACTTT. Its protein is CASRGNSPLHF. The chain uses TRBV6-5 and TRBJ1-6; no reliable D call. The germline gives CDR1 MNHEY, CDR2 SVGAGI. This CDR3 has 11 residues. The ends were cut back, 6 bases at V and 7 bases at J, with 4 bases in the middle.